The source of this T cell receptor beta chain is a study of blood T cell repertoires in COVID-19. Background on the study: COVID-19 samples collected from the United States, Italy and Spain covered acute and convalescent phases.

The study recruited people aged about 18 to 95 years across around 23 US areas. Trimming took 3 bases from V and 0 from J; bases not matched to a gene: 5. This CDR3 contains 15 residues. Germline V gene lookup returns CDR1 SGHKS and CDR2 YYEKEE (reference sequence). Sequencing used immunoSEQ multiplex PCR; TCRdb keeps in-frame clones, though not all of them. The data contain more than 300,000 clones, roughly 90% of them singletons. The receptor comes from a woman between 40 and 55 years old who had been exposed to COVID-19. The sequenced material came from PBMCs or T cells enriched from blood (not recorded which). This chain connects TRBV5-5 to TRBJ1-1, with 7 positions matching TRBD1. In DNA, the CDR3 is TGTGCCAGCAGCTCCTCGACAGGGTTGAACACTGAAGCTTTCTTT. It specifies CASSSSTGLNTEAFF.